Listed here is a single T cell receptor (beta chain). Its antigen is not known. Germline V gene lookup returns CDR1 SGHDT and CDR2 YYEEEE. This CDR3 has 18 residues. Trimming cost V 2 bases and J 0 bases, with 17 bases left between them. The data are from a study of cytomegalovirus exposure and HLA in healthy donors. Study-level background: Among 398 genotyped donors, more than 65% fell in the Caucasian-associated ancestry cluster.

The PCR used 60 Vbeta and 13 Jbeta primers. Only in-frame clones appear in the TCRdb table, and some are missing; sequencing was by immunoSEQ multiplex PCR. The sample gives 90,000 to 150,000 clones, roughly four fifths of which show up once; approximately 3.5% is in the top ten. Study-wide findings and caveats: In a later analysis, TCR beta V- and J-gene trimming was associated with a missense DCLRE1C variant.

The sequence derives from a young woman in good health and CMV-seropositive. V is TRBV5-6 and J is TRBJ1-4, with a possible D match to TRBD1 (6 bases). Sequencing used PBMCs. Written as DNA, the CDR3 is TGTGCCAGCAGCTTCTACAGGGTCCCCTTTTCAACTAATGAAAAACTGTTTTTT. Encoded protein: CASSFYRVPFSTNEKLFF.